The source of this T cell receptor (beta chain) is a study of neurological immune-mediated disorders. Study-wide points: The most TCR clonal expansion was seen in HTLV-1-associated myelopathy, and the least was seen in multiple sclerosis, which fell below healthy controls.

The ends lost 6 bases at V and 3 bases at J; junction bases unmatched: 5. There are 14 residues in the CDR3. Per the germline V gene, CDR1 is DFQATT and CDR2 is SNEGSKA (reference sequence). Sorted libraries used over 800,000 CD4+ or CD8+ T cells. The table lists this clonotype with many counts. Antigen specificity is unknown. Each TCR transcript was tagged with a 10-nucleotide random UMI during 5'RACE. Over 200 million TCR-beta sequences from 15-18 subjects were obtained in each sequencing run. Each CDR3 protein gets one entry after TCRdb re-called the 5' RACE reads with MiXCR. The sample holds more than 25,000 distinct CDR3 sequences, under 5% seen once.

The receptor was derived from a woman aged 40 to 50 in good health. The specimen was CD4+ T cells from blood. The J gene is TRBJ2-1, the V gene TRBV20-1; TRBD1 matches at 10 bases. The CDR3, as DNA: TGCAGTGCGGCAGGGGACAGGGGCTACAATGAGCAGTTCTTC. Translating gives CSAAGDRGYNEQFF.